Listed below are T cell receptor beta chains from one sample, sequenced in a study of human T cells and chemical hapten exposure. TCRdb re-derived calls from the RACE reads in MiXCR, one entry per CDR3 protein. This sample yields tens of thousands of distinct CDR3 sequences, of which about a tenth are seen a single time; 6.5% to 8.5% belongs to the top ten. This specimen consisted of whole blood, obtained in connection with sensitization to the hapten diphenylcyclopropenone (DPC). Receptors originate from a woman between 50 and 59 years old with alopecia areata. Some clones in this sample may be carry-over from other donors' samples. The conserved cysteine and the conserved F or W are not part of the CDR3 here. The order of the fields is V gene, J gene, CDR3 protein.

v_call: TRBV2; j_call: TRBJ2-1; cdr3_aa: ASFERSYNEQF
v_call: TRBV11-3; j_call: TRBJ2-1; cdr3_aa: ASSLAQYNEQF
v_call: TRBV2; j_call: TRBJ2-1; cdr3_aa: ASSPGLAGVRQF
v_call: TRBV5-6; j_call: TRBJ2-7; cdr3_aa: ASSQGRQQY
v_call: TRBV7-8; j_call: TRBJ2-7; cdr3_aa: ASSHLAGEYEQY
v_call: TRBV29-1; j_call: TRBJ1-2; cdr3_aa: STTGQGASYGYT
v_call: TRBV11-2; j_call: TRBJ2-2; cdr3_aa: ASSLAGVSNTGELF
v_call: TRBV9; j_call: TRBJ2-1; cdr3_aa: ASSASRRSDEQF
v_call: TRBV20-1; j_call: TRBJ1-5; cdr3_aa: SAYGQGNQPQH
v_call: TRBV7-8; j_call: TRBJ2-1; cdr3_aa: ASSLAGDNNEQF
v_call: TRBV29-1; j_call: TRBJ1-3; cdr3_aa: SVLPGGGGNTIY
v_call: TRBV7-2; j_call: TRBJ2-2; cdr3_aa: ASSLKNTGELF
v_call: TRBV13; j_call: TRBJ1-1; cdr3_aa: ASPRREANTEAF
v_call: TRBV30; j_call: TRBJ1-2; cdr3_aa: AWSPPWDPRPNYGYT
v_call: TRBV5-1; j_call: TRBJ1-2; cdr3_aa: ASSSSRSNYGYT
v_call: TRBV18; j_call: TRBJ1-5; cdr3_aa: ASSPRTDQPQH
v_call: TRBV12-3/TRBV12-4; j_call: TRBJ2-1; cdr3_aa: ASSGLAGVSYNEQF
v_call: TRBV18; j_call: TRBJ2-2; cdr3_aa: ASSPDRDMNTGELF
v_call: TRBV29-1; j_call: TRBJ2-7; cdr3_aa: SVDEGTYEQY
v_call: TRBV6-4; j_call: TRBJ1-1; cdr3_aa: ASRRTENTEAF
v_call: TRBV10-1; j_call: TRBJ2-7; cdr3_aa: ASSELASWSIAEQY
v_call: TRBV29-1; j_call: TRBJ2-1; cdr3_aa: SVDASGIYNEQF
v_call: TRBV29-1; j_call: TRBJ2-7; cdr3_aa: SVAVPGTNTYEQY
v_call: TRBV29-1; j_call: TRBJ2-4; cdr3_aa: SVEEGTSNIQY
v_call: TRBV6-1; j_call: TRBJ2-5; cdr3_aa: ASSEGGTPGETQY
v_call: TRBV20-1; j_call: TRBJ1-5; cdr3_aa: SARSGGPYSNQPQH
v_call: TRBV6-6; j_call: TRBJ2-1; cdr3_aa: ASSPRAATWSHEQF
v_call: TRBV19; j_call: TRBJ1-1; cdr3_aa: ASRGLRDPNTEAF
v_call: TRBV7-8; j_call: TRBJ1-5; cdr3_aa: ASSLRKGPTFQPQH
v_call: TRBV28; j_call: TRBJ2-1; cdr3_aa: ASSPDGTYNEQF
v_call: TRBV28; j_call: TRBJ2-7; cdr3_aa: ASRAATEDRGFEQY
v_call: TRBV5-4; j_call: TRBJ1-3; cdr3_aa: ASSSQGTYSGNTIY
v_call: TRBV6-6; j_call: TRBJ2-1; cdr3_aa: ASSAPGLAGDSYNEQF
v_call: TRBV27; j_call: TRBJ1-2; cdr3_aa: ASSDGILDGYT
v_call: TRBV30; j_call: TRBJ2-1; cdr3_aa: AWSGLAGEQF
v_call: TRBV6-2/TRBV6-3; j_call: TRBJ2-7; cdr3_aa: ASSYCSGELCEQY
v_call: TRBV5-1; j_call: TRBJ2-7; cdr3_aa: ASSLLSYEQY
v_call: TRBV5-1; j_call: TRBJ2-5; cdr3_aa: ASSLGTQETQY
v_call: TRBV16; j_call: TRBJ1-6; cdr3_aa: ASSPPGQGNSPLH
v_call: TRBV20-1; j_call: TRBJ2-5; cdr3_aa: SATSREYFY
v_call: TRBV10-2; j_call: TRBJ2-5; cdr3_aa: ASSAVLAGEETQY
v_call: TRBV7-9; j_call: TRBJ2-1; cdr3_aa: ASSLATPGQGSYNEQF